These 5 T cell receptor beta chains share one sample of origin, sequenced in a study of blood T cell repertoires in COVID-19. TCRdb's copy holds only in-frame clones and misses some; the assay was immunoSEQ multiplex PCR. The sample contains 90,000 to 150,000 clones, around 89% of which appear only once. The sample consisted of peripheral blood. These receptors were obtained from a human donor with acute or convalescent COVID-19. The donor label of this sample is uncertain.

The chain couples TRBV10-3 to TRBJ2-3; 8 bases line up with TRBD2. In germline, CDR1 is ENHRY, CDR2 SYGVKD. With 3 bases clipped from V and 5 bases from J, the junction kept 4 bases outside the gene matches. The CDR3 is 14 residues long. CDR3 in DNA: TGTGCCATCAGTGATGGGACTAGTGGAGATACGCAGTATTTT. This encodes CAISDGTSGDTQYF.

This sequence joins TRBV7-9 and TRBJ2-1, with TRBD2 matching over 12 bases. J gave up 6 bases and V 10 bases, and 7 bases lay outside the gene matches. Germline V CDR1 and CDR2: SEHNR, FQNEAQ (reference sequence). This CDR3 has 14 residues. The CDR3 here is CATRTSGTGNEQFF. CDR3 DNA sequence: TGTGCCACCCGGACTAGCGGGACCGGCAATGAGCAGTTCTTC.

The V and J genes are TRBV3-1 (or the pseudogene TRBV3-2) and TRBJ1-4; a weak D match, TRBD1 (5 bases). The CDR3 loop spans 17 amino acids. Trimming cost V 1 base and J 8 bases, with 20 bases left between them. CDR1 LGHDT and CDR2 YNNKEL come from the germline V gene (reference sequence). CDR3 bases: TGTGCCAGCAGCCAAGCCTCTAGGGGCCTTAAGAGGGAAAAACTGTTTTTT. Translation: CASSQASRGLKREKLFF.

V gene TRBV7-9 combines with J gene TRBJ1-1, with 7 nucleotides matching TRBD1. The CDR3 consists of 14 residues. Germline V gene sequence: CDR1 SEHNR, CDR2 FQNEAQ (reference sequence). V shed 5 bases and J 2 bases; nucleotides not matched to a gene: 5. In DNA, the CDR3 is TGTGCCAGCAGCCCCCGACAGGGAAACACTGAAGCTTTCTTT. Translation: CASSPRQGNTEAFF.

The chain employs TRBV5-1 and TRBJ1-2; D possibly corresponds to TRBD1 (6 bases). With 0 bases removed from V and 3 bases from J, the gap between germline ends came to 9 bases. The CDR3 loop spans 14 amino acids. CDR1 is SGHRS, CDR2 YFSETQ, per germline. The CDR3 sequence is CASSLGTADYGYTF. The DNA for the CDR3 is TGCGCCAGCAGCTTGGGGACAGCAGACTATGGCTACACCTTC.